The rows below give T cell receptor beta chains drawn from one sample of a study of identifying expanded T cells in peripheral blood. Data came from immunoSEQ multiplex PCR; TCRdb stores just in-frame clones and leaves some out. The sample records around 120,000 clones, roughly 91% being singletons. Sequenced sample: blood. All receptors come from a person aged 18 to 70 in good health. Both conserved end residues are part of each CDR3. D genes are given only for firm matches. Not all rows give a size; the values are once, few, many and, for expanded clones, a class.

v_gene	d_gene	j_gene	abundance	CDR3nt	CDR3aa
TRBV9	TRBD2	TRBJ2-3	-	TGTGCCAGCAGCTCACTAGCGGGGGATAGGACAGATACGCAGTATTTT	CASSSLAGDRTDTQYF
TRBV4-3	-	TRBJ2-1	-	TGCGCCAGCAGCCAAGACTACGGCTCCTACAATGAGCAGTTCTTC	CASSQDYGSYNEQFF
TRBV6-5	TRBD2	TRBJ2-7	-	TGTGCCAGCAACCCCCGGGGGGGCCATTACTACGAGCAGTACTTC	CASNPRGGHYYEQYF
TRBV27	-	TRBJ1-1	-	TGTGCCAGCAGTTTCGGACAGAACACTGAAGCTTTCTTT	CASSFGQNTEAFF
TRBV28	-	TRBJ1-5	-	TGTGCCAGCAGTTTATACAGGGTGGGTCAGCCCCAGCATTTT	CASSLYRVGQPQHF
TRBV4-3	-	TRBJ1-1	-	TGCGCCAGCAGCCAAGCTATTGCCAGTGAAGCTTTCTTT	CASSQAIASEAFF
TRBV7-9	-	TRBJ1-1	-	TGTGCCAGCAGCTTAGCGGGGGGGAACACTGAAGCTTTCTTT	CASSLAGGNTEAFF
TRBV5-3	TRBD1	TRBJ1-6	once	TGTGCCAGAAGCCATACCGGGACAGATTACGCCTCCTATAATTCACCCCTCCACTTT	CARSHTGTDYASYNSPLHF
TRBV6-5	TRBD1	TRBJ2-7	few	TGTGCCAGCAGTGAGGGACAGGGAATGAACGAGCAGTACTTC	CASSEGQGMNEQYF
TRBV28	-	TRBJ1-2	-	TGTGCCAGCAGTTTATCGGGGGGTGGCTACACCTTC	CASSLSGGGYTF
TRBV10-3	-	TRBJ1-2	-	TGTGCCATCAGTGAGTTTGTGGCAGGGGAGGCCTATGGCTACACCTTC	CAISEFVAGEAYGYTF
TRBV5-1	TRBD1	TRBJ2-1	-	TGCGCCAGCAGCTACCCGATGGGACAGGGACAGGATGAGCAGTTCTTC	CASSYPMGQGQDEQFF
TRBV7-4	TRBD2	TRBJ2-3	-	TGTGCCAGCAGCTTCTCGCGGGGGGCGAGCACAGATACGCAGTATTTT	CASSFSRGASTDTQYF
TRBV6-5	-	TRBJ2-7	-	TGTGCCAGCAGTTCCCACCTTTCACCCGAGCAGTACTTC	CASSSHLSPEQYF
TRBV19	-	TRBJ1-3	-	TGTGCCAGTAGTATCCGAAGAAACACCATATATTTT	CASSIRRNTIYF
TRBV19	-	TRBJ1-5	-	TGTGCCAGTAGACAGGACCCCAATCAGCCCCAGCATTTT	CASRQDPNQPQHF
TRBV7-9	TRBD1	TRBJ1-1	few	TGTGCCAGCAGCTTACAGGGGGGGACTGAAGCTTTCTTT	CASSLQGGTEAFF
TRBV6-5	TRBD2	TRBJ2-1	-	TGTGCCAGCAGTTACTCGGGGACTAGTCGTGAGCAGTTCTTC	CASSYSGTSREQFF
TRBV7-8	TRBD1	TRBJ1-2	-	TGTGCCAGCAGCCTATACAGGACAGGTTTCTATGGCTACACCTTC	CASSLYRTGFYGYTF
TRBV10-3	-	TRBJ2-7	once	TGTGCCATCAGCGCCCTGACTAGCTACGAGCAGTACTTC	CAISALTSYEQYF
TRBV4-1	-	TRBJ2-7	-	TGCGCCAGCAGCCAAGAGTGGTCGGGGGAGTCCTACGAGCAGTACTTC	CASSQEWSGESYEQYF
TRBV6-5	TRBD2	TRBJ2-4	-	TGTGCCAGCAGTTTGAACGGGAGGGGAAACATTCAGTACTTC	CASSLNGRGNIQYF
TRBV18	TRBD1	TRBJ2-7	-	TGTGCCAGCTCGCCCGCCGGGACAGATTACGAGCAGTACTTC	CASSPAGTDYEQYF